This T cell receptor (beta chain) was found in a study of beta chain features in type 1 diabetes. Study overall: Summed over all samples, the examined sorted cells came to 85 million to 130 million. Study results and limitations: All four CD4+ subsets from Type 1 diabetes patients carried moderately but significantly shorter TCRB CDR3s.

The germline V gene has CDR1 SGDLS and CDR2 YYNGEE. Trimming cost V 0 bases and J 2 bases, with 15 bases left between them. This CDR3 spans 17 amino acids. Every bit of the isolated RNA underwent reverse transcription, so sequencing read expressed TCRB transcripts. Measured with immunoSEQ multiplex PCR; TCRdb has only the in-frame clones, and not every one. The sample shows roughly 150,000 clones, 6.5% to 10% of them seen only once. Each sorted population was over 95% pure. For this clone: Its matching antigen is unknown.

This chain joins TRBV9 and TRBJ1-3; weak D call: TRBD1 (6 bases). Sequencing input: central memory CD4+ T cells from blood. This clonotype was obtained from a woman aged 18-30 years with type 1 diabetes. The DNA of the CDR3 is TGTGCCAGCAGCGTAGACCCCACAAGGACAGCTGGAAACACCATATATTTT. This codes for CASSVDPTRTAGNTIYF.